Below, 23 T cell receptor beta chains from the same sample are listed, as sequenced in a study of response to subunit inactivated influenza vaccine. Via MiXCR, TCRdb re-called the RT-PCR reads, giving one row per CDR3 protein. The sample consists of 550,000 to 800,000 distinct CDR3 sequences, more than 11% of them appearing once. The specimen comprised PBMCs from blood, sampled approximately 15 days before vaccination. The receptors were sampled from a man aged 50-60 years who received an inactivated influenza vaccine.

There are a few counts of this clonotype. In DNA, the CDR3 is TGCGCCAGCAGCTTGGGTCAGGTCGGAGAGACCCAGTACTTC. Translating it yields CASSLGQVGETQYF. V and J are TRBV5-1 and TRBJ2-5; D is ambiguous. The CDR3 runs 14 residues. The V gene's germline CDR1 is SGHRS and CDR2 YFSETQ. V was trimmed by 0 bases and J by 4 bases, leaving 10 bases between them.

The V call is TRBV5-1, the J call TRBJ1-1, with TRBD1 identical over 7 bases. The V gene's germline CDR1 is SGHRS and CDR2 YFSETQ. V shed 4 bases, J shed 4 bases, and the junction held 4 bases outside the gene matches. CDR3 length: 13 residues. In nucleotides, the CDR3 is TGCGCCAGCAGCCAACAGGGGAGCACTGAAGCTTTCTTT. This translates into CASSQQGSTEAFF.

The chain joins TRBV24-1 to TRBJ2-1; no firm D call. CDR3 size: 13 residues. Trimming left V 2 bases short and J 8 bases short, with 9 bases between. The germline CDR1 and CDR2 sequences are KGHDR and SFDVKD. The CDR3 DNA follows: TGTGCCACCAGTGATTCCCCACTGGATGAGCAGTTCTTC. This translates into CATSDSPLDEQFF.

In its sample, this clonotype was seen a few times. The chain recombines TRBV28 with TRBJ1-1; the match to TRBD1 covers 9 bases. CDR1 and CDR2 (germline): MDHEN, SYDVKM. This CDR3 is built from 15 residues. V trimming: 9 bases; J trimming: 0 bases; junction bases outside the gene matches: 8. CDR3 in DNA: TGTGCCAGTTGCAGTGGACAGGGGTTGAACACTGAAGCTTTCTTT. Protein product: CASCSGQGLNTEAFF. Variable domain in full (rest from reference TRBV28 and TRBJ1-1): DVKVTQSSRYLVKRTGEKVFLECVQDMDHENMFWYRQDPGLGLRLIYFSYDVKMKEKGDIPEGYSVSREKKERFSLILESASTNQTSMYLCASCSGQGLNTEAFFGQGTRLTVV.

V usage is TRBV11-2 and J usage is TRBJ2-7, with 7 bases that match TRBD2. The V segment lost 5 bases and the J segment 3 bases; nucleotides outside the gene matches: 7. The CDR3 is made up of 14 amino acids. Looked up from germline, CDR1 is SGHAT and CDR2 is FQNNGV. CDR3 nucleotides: TGTGCCAGCAGCCGAGGACTAGGTTTCTACGAGCAGTACTTC. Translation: CASSRGLGFYEQYF.

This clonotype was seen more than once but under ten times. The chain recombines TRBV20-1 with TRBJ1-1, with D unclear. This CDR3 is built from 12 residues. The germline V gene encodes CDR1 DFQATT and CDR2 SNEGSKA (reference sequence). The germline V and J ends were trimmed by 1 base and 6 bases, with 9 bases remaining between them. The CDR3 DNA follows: TGCAGTGCTAGAGGGACGGGTCCTGAAGCTTTCTTT. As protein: CSARGTGPEAFF.

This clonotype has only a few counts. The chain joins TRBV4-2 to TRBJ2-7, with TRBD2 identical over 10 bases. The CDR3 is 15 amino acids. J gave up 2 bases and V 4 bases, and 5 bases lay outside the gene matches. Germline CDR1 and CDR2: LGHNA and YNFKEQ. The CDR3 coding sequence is TGTGCCAGCAGCCGTGGACTAGCGGTGACCTACGAGCAGTACTTC. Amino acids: CASSRGLAVTYEQYF.

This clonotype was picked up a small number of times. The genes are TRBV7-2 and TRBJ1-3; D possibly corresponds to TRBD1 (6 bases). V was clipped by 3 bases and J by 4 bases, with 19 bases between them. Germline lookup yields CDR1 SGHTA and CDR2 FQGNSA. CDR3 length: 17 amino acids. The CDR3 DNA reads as TGTGCCAGCAGCTTTATGGGGGCGAGCATGTACGGAAACACCATATATTTT. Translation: CASSFMGASMYGNTIYF.

The CDR3 loop is CSAAVSAANTGELFF. The CDR3 nucleotides read TGCAGCGCCGCTGTGTCAGCTGCGAACACCGGGGAGCTGTTTTTT. The chain links TRBV29-1 to TRBJ2-2, with D hard to call. The CDR3 is made up of 15 amino acids. V lost 7 bases and J lost 0, with 15 bases in between. Germline V gene lookup returns CDR1 SQVTM and CDR2 ANQGSEA.

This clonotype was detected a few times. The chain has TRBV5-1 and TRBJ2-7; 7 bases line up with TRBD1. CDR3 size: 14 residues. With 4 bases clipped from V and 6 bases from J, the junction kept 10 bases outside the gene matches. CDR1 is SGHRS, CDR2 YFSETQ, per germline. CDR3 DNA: TGCGCCAGCAGCCCCAGGACAGGTCGGCCCGAGCAGTACTTC. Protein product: CASSPRTGRPEQYF.

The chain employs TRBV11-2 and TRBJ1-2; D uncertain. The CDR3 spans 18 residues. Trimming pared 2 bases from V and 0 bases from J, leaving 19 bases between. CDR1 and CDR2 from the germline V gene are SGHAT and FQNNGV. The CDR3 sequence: CASSLYVGISDTNYGYTF. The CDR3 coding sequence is TGTGCCAGCAGCTTATATGTTGGGATATCGGATACTAACTATGGCTACACCTTC.

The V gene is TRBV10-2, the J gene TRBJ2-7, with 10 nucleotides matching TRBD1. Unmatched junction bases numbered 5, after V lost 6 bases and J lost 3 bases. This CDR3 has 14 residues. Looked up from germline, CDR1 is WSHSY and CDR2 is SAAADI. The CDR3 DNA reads TGCGCCAGCAGGGGACAGGGGCCTTACTACGAGCAGTACTTC. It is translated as CASRGQGPYYEQYF.

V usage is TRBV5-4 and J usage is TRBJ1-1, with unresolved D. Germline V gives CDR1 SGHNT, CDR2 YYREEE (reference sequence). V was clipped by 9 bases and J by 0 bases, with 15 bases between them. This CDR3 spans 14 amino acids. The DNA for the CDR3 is TGTGCCATCGGCCCCGGTACTATGAACACTGAAGCTTTCTTT. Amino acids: CAIGPGTMNTEAFF.

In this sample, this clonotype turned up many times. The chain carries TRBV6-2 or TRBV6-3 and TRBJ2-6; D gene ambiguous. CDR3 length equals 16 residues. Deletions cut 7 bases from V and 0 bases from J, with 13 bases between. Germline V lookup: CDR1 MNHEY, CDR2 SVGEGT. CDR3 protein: CASTDSLGSGANVLTF. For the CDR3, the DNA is TGTGCCAGCACCGACTCTTTGGGCTCTGGGGCCAACGTCCTGACTTTC.

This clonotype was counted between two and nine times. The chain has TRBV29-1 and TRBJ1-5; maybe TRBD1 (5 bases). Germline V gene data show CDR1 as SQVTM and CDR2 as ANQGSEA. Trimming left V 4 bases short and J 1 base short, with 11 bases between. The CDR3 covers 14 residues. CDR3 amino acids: CSVVSGGSNQPQHF. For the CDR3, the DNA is TGCAGCGTTGTATCTGGGGGGAGCAATCAGCCCCAGCATTTT. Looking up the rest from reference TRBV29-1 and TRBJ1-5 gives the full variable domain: SAVISQKPSRDICQRGTSLTIQCQVDSQVTMMFWYRQQPGQSLTLIATANQGSEATYESGFVIDKFPISRPNLTFSTLTVSNMSPEDSSIYLCSVVSGGSNQPQHFGDGTRLSIL.

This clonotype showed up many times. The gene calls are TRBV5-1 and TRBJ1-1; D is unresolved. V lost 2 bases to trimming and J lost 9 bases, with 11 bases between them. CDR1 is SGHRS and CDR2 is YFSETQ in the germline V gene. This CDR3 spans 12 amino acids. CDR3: CASSFSGSKAFF. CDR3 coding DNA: TGCGCCAGCAGCTTCTCAGGATCTAAAGCTTTCTTT.

The CDR3 spells CATSDFPMTETKNTGELFF. The DNA of the CDR3 is TGTGCCACCAGTGATTTCCCTATGACAGAGACCAAGAACACCGGGGAGCTGTTTTTT. The V gene is TRBV24-1, the J gene TRBJ2-2; D possibly corresponds to TRBD1 (5 bases). V lost 1 base, J lost 1 base, and 18 bases lay in between. CDR3 length: 19 residues. Germline-derived CDR1 and CDR2 are KGHDR and SFDVKD.

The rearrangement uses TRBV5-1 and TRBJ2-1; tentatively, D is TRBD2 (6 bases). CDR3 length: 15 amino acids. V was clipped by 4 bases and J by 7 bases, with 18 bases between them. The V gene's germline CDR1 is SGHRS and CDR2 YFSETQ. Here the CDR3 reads CASSALGGEVNEQFF. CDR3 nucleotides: TGCGCCAGCAGCGCCCTGGGGGGTGAGGTGAATGAGCAGTTCTTC.

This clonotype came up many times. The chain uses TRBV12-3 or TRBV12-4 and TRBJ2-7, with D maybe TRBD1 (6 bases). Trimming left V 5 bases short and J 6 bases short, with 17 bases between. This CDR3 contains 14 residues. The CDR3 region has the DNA TGTGCCAGCAGTCCTCTACTGGCAGGGGTCGAGCAGTACTTC. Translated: CASSPLLAGVEQYF.

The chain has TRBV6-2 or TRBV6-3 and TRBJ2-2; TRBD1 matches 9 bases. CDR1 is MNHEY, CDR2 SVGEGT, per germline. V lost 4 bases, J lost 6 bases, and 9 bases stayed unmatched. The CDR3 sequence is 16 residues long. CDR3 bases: TGTGCCAGCAGTTTTGGGACAGGGCGTATCCCCGGGGAGCTGTTTTTT. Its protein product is CASSFGTGRIPGELFF.

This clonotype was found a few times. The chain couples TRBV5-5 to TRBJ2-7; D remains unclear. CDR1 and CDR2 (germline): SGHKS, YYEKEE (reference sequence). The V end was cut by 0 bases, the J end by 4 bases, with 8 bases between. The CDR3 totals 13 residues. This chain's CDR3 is CASSLVPEYEQYF. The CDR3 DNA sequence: TGTGCCAGCAGCTTGGTACCGGAATACGAGCAGTACTTC.

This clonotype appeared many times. The CDR3 region is CASSQLWGDRPYNEQFF. CDR3 DNA sequence: TGCGCCAGCAGCCAGCTCTGGGGGGACAGACCCTACAATGAGCAGTTCTTC. This rearrangement joins TRBV4-3 to TRBJ2-1, with TRBD1 as a possible D gene (7 bases). This CDR3 comprises 17 residues. Germline V CDR1 and CDR2: LGHNA, YSLEER. The V gene lost 3 bases and the J gene lost 2 bases, with 17 bases spanning the gap.

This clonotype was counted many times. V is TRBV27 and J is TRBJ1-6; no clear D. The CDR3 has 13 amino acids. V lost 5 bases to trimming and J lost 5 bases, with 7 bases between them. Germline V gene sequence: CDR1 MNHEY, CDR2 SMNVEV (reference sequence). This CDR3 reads CASSTNHNSPLHF. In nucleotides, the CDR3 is TGTGCCAGCAGTACCAACCATAATTCACCCCTCCACTTT.